This T cell receptor beta chain was retrieved from a study of blood T cell repertoires in COVID-19. In the study overall: PBMCs, B-cell-depleted T cells, or T cells were the source of the cDNA or gDNA that made up the material.

Original methodology: Counts of nucleated cells, estimated from reference gene primer amplification, were obtained. TCRdb's table, derived via immunoSEQ multiplex PCR, lists solely in-frame clones and lacks some. V and J calls plus clone size are reproduced from that table; the DNA served to infer D and trimming. The table includes about 200,000 clones, approximately 91% detected once. This CDR3 is 14 amino acids long. CDR1 is MNHEY and CDR2 is SVGAGI in the germline V gene. Trimming at V came to 6 bases and at J to 4 bases, leaving 9 bases not matched to a gene. The TCR originated in a woman in her thirties or forties who had recovered from COVID-19. Material: peripheral blood. The J gene is TRBJ2-7, the V gene TRBV6-5, with TRBD2 identical over 7 bases. In DNA, the CDR3 is TGTGCCAGCAGCCGCATCGGGGGAGGGTACGAGCAGTACTTC. Translation gives CASSRIGGGYEQYF.